Each of the 26 T cell receptor beta chains below was sequenced from the same sample in a study of cytomegalovirus exposure and HLA in healthy donors. Both 60 Vbeta primers and 13 Jbeta primers went into the PCR. Libraries were prepared by immunoSEQ multiplex PCR; TCRdb keeps only in-frame clonotypes and omits some of them. The profile shows under 200,000 clones, more than 60% of them singletons. Sample: PBMCs. Receptors were obtained from a female donor in good health and CMV-seronegative.

The CDR3 sequence is CASSLISGGASGANVLTF. The DNA of the CDR3 is TGTGCCAGCAGCTTAATCAGCGGGGGGGCCTCTGGGGCCAACGTCCTGACTTTC. This rearrangement joins TRBV7-3 to TRBJ2-6; 10 bases map to TRBD2. The CDR3 length is 18 residues. Looked up from germline, CDR1 is SGHTA and CDR2 is FQGTGA. V lost 1 base and J lost 0; bases outside the gene matches: 3.

This clone is a singleton in its sample. The chain recombines TRBV7-2 with TRBJ1-2, with D possibly TRBD1 on 5 matching bases. Germline CDR1 is SGHTA and CDR2 is FQGNSA. Trimming stripped 4 bases from V and 8 bases from J, with 14 bases between. This CDR3 is built from 13 residues. The chain's CDR3 is CASSYNSKGGYTF. The CDR3 DNA follows: TGTGCCAGCAGCTACAACTCTAAGGGGGGCTACACCTTC.

The chain recombines TRBV9 with TRBJ1-6; D remains ambiguous. V was pared by 5 bases and J by 8 bases, with 8 bases between. The CDR3 runs 12 residues. Germline V gene data show CDR1 as SGDLS and CDR2 as YYNGEE. CDR3 sequence: CASSEEDSPLHF. The CDR3 region has the DNA TGTGCCAGCAGTGAAGAGGATTCACCCCTCCACTTT.

This clone was counted between two and nine times. V gene TRBV28 combines with J gene TRBJ2-7, with D possibly being TRBD2 (7 bases). Per the germline V gene, CDR1 is MDHEN and CDR2 is SYDVKM. CDR3 length equals 14 residues. The ends were cut back, 11 bases at V and 2 bases at J, with 19 bases in the middle. CDR3 sequence reads: CAAGASVNPYEQYF. In DNA form, the CDR3 reads TGTGCCGCGGGGGCTAGCGTCAACCCCTACGAGCAGTACTTC.

V and J are TRBV7-2 and TRBJ2-5; 16 bases map to TRBD2. V dropped 5 bases and J dropped 5; count of bases not matched to a gene: 11. CDR1 is SGHTA and CDR2 is FQGNSA in the germline V gene. The CDR3 is 18 amino acids. In DNA, the CDR3 is TGTGCCAGCAGCGGAAGGGGACTAGCGGGAGGGGAGAGCGAGACCCAGTACTTC. This sequence encodes CASSGRGLAGGESETQYF.

The chain combines TRBV10-2 with TRBJ2-7; 7 nucleotides agree with TRBD1. Trimming took 2 bases from V and 3 from J; bases not matched to a gene: 4. Germline V gene data show CDR1 as WSHSY and CDR2 as SAAADI. The CDR3 totals 14 residues. CDR3 in amino acids: CASSEATGYYEQYF. The CDR3 nucleotides read TGCGCCAGCAGTGAGGCGACAGGGTACTACGAGCAGTACTTC.

The V call is TRBV10-3, the J call TRBJ2-5, with 9 bases identical to TRBD1. The V gene's germline CDR1 is ENHRY and CDR2 SYGVKD. V dropped 0 bases and J dropped 4; count of bases not matched to a gene: 3. CDR3 size: 15 residues. The CDR3 sequence: CAISESTGGGETQYF. As DNA, the CDR3 is TGTGCCATCAGTGAGTCGACAGGGGGAGGAGAGACCCAGTACTTC.

The chain carries TRBV5-1 and TRBJ1-1, with a possible D match to TRBD1 (5 bases). The CDR3 has 13 amino acids. V lost 3 bases and J lost 1, with 7 bases in between. CDR1 and CDR2 from the germline V gene are SGHRS and YFSETQ. CDR3 in amino acids: CASSSTANTEAFF. For the CDR3, the DNA is TGCGCCAGCAGCTCGACAGCGAACACTGAAGCTTTCTTT.

This chain uses TRBV28 with TRBJ2-2; 13 bases align to TRBD2. The CDR3 contains 14 residues. Germline V gene data show CDR1 as MDHEN and CDR2 as SYDVKM. Losses at the gene ends were 6 bases for V and 5 bases for J; bases not matched to a gene: 0. The CDR3 spells CASRLAGGTGELFF. As DNA, the CDR3 is TGTGCCAGCAGACTAGCGGGAGGGACCGGGGAGCTGTTTTTT.

For this clone: This CDR3 fails to terminate in the conserved phenylalanine or tryptophan, so it likely reflects a read error. The DNA is left out, because the CDR3 cannot be placed on it with certainty; the CDR3 is given as TCRdb lists it. This sequence joins TRBV6-1 and TRBJ1-2; the table calls TRBD1, which could not be checked here. The germline V gene encodes CDR1 MNHNS and CDR2 SASEGT. Termini included, the CDR3 measures 12 amino acids. The CDR3 protein is CASSEATGTLKV.

The chain joins TRBV6-4 to TRBJ2-3; 11 bases align to TRBD2. The V segment lost 0 bases and the J segment 1 base; nucleotides outside the gene matches: 3. Germline-derived CDR1 and CDR2 are MRHNA and SNTAGT. The CDR3 contains 17 residues. The CDR3 spells CASSDSGSGGGTDTQYF. The CDR3 DNA is TGTGCCAGCAGTGACTCCGGTAGCGGGGGGGGCACAGATACGCAGTATTTT.

This chain links TRBV10-3 with TRBJ2-3, with TRBD1 matching 8 bases. CDR1 is ENHRY and CDR2 is SYGVKD in the germline V gene. Trimming at V came to 5 bases and at J to 2 bases, leaving 9 bases not matched to a gene. The CDR3 length is 16 residues. CDR3 in amino acids: CAISSRTGQDTDTQYF. CDR3 sequence (DNA): TGTGCCATCAGTTCTAGGACAGGGCAAGACACAGATACGCAGTATTTT.

Details on this clone: The sample has other DNA sequences that encode this CDR3 too. The V gene is TRBV4-1, the J gene TRBJ1-5; no clear D. From germline, CDR1 is MGHRA and CDR2 YSYEKL. The V gene lost 0 bases and the J gene lost 4 bases, with 7 bases spanning the gap. CDR3 size: 14 residues. The CDR3 coding sequence is TGCGCCAGCAGCCAAGAGACGGGGAATCAGCCCCAGCATTTT. Translation gives CASSQETGNQPQHF.

V usage is TRBV28 and J usage is TRBJ1-5, with TRBD1 matching 7 bases. Per the germline V gene, CDR1 is MDHEN and CDR2 is SYDVKM. Trimming at V came to 7 bases and at J to 0 bases, leaving 6 bases not matched to a gene. This CDR3 region has 15 residues. The CDR3 sequence: CASTRTGGSNQPQHF. The DNA for the CDR3 is TGTGCCAGCACCAGGACAGGAGGTAGCAATCAGCCCCAGCATTTT.

This chain uses TRBV10-2 with TRBJ1-5, with TRBD1 as a possible D gene (5 bases). Germline-derived CDR1 and CDR2 are WSHSY and SAAADI. The CDR3 length is 15 residues. The V end was cut by 3 bases, the J end by 2 bases, with 11 bases between. CDR3 DNA: TGCGCCAGCAGTGATCAGGGAATGGGCAATCAGCCCCAGCATTTT. It yields the protein CASSDQGMGNQPQHF.

This chain connects TRBV19 to TRBJ1-1; D not certain. Germline V gives CDR1 LNHDA, CDR2 SQIVND (reference sequence). This CDR3 has 14 residues. The V gene lost 1 base and the J gene lost 2 bases, with 8 bases spanning the gap. The CDR3 nucleotides are TGTGCCAGTAGTATAGGAAGAGCTAACACTGAAGCTTTCTTT. Translated, it gives CASSIGRANTEAFF.

The chain uses TRBV6-1 and TRBJ2-7; TRBD2 is a possible D gene (6 bases). The V gene's germline CDR1 is MNHNS and CDR2 SASEGT. This CDR3 has 15 amino acids. Trimming cost V 6 bases and J 7 bases, with 22 bases left between them. CDR3 sequence (DNA): TGTGCCAGCAGCGATAGCGGACGGGTACTTCAGGAGCAGTACTTC. Its protein is CASSDSGRVLQEQYF.

The CDR3 loop reads CASSELTGEAFF. CDR3 nucleotide sequence: TGCGCCAGCAGTGAGCTGACGGGAGAAGCTTTCTTT. The chain employs TRBV10-1 and TRBJ1-1; unclear D gene. Germline-derived CDR1 and CDR2 are WNHNN and SYGVQD (reference sequence). The CDR3 length is 12 residues. The V end lost 2 bases, the J end lost 8 bases, and 9 bases lay between the germline ends.

The V and J genes are TRBV15 and TRBJ1-1, with 11 bases lining up with TRBD1. The CDR3 runs to 15 residues. Trimming removed 3 bases from V and 5 bases from J; junction bases left unmatched: 5. Germline loops: CDR1 LNHNV, CDR2 YYDKDF (reference sequence). CDR3 amino acids: CATSSGTGGRTEAFF. The DNA for the CDR3 is TGTGCCACCAGCAGTGGGACAGGGGGACGGACTGAAGCTTTCTTT.

V gene TRBV2 combines with J gene TRBJ1-6; the D is unclear. This CDR3 contains 15 residues. Germline CDR1 is SNHLY and CDR2 is FYNNEI. V was trimmed by 6 bases and J by 7 bases, leaving 16 bases between them. The CDR3 DNA reads TGTGCCAGCAGAGACACGGATAATTTCAATTCACCCCTCCACTTT. It yields the protein CASRDTDNFNSPLHF.

This clone was seen just once. This rearrangement joins TRBV19 to TRBJ1-5; a possible D gene is TRBD1 (6 bases). This CDR3 is built from 15 residues. Per the germline V gene, CDR1 is LNHDA and CDR2 is SQIVND (reference sequence). V was shortened by 10 bases and J by 6 bases, with 22 bases between the two germline ends. The CDR3 reads CATRQNGGGSQPQHF. The CDR3, as DNA: TGTGCCACCCGACAAAATGGGGGGGGCAGTCAGCCCCAGCATTTT.

This chain joins TRBV7-2 and TRBJ1-2; D is unclear. This CDR3 region has 17 residues. Germline V gene data show CDR1 as SGHTA and CDR2 as FQGNSA. V dropped 3 bases and J dropped 0 bases, with 17 bases sitting between them. The CDR3 spells CASSLTGSGRSNYGYTF. For the CDR3, the DNA is TGTGCCAGCAGCTTGACGGGATCCGGGAGATCTAACTATGGCTACACCTTC.

The count of this clone is one. The V gene is TRBV6-5, the J gene TRBJ1-1, with D possibly being TRBD1 (5 bases). The CDR3 is 14 amino acids. The V gene lost 6 bases and the J gene lost 5 bases, with 16 bases spanning the gap. Germline V gives CDR1 MNHEY, CDR2 SVGAGI. CDR3 nucleotides: TGTGCCAGCAGAGATGCTTCAGGGTCTACTGAAGCTTTCTTT. This codes for CASRDASGSTEAFF.

The chain carries TRBV19 and TRBJ2-7; D might be TRBD1 (6 bases). Trimming left V 5 bases short and J 2 bases short, with 13 bases between. The germline V gene encodes CDR1 LNHDA and CDR2 SQIVND (reference sequence). CDR3 length: 14 residues. The chain's CDR3 is CASSGGLLTYEQYF. As DNA, the CDR3 is TGTGCCAGTAGTGGGGGCCTCCTAACCTACGAGCAGTACTTC.

Notes on this clone: One end of the junction varies from germline; a read error may be responsible. This rearrangement joins TRBV7-9 to TRBJ1-1; no firm D call. The CDR3 length is 15 residues. Germline CDR1 is SEHNR and CDR2 is FQNEAQ (reference sequence). The chain's CDR3 is CSSSLVQSMNTEAFF. CDR3 bases: TGTTCCAGCAGCTTAGTACAGAGTATGAACACTGAAGCTTTCTTT.

The rearrangement links TRBV21-1 to TRBJ1-1; TRBD1 is the table's D call and was not checked against the DNA. TRBV21-1 is tagged as a pseudogene. There are 14 residues in the CDR3. CDR3: CASSTGQGGTEAFF. CDR3 DNA sequence: TGTGCCAGCAGCACGGGACAGGGGGGCACTGAAGCTTTCTTT.